These 3 T cell receptor beta chains came from one sample sequenced in a study of human thymus T cells. The protocol was immunoSEQ multiplex PCR, while the TCRdb copy is restricted to in-frame clones and leaves out a portion. The sample records about 78,000 clones, 96% being singletons. Thymic tissue was derived from resections collected during corrective heart surgery. The sequenced material came from thymus tissue. These receptors were obtained from a boy in the first two years of life with a congenital heart defect but otherwise immunologically healthy.

The J gene is TRBJ2-7, the V gene TRBV6-5; D unclear. The V gene's germline CDR1 is MNHEY and CDR2 SVGAGI. The germline V and J ends were trimmed by 0 bases and 2 bases, with 11 bases remaining between them. The CDR3 runs 15 residues. The CDR3 bases are TGTGCCAGCAGTTACTCCCGCGAGGTTACCTACGAGCAGTACTTC. This sequence encodes CASSYSREVTYEQYF.

This chain uses TRBV6-5 with TRBJ2-7; 10 bases match TRBD1. CDR3 length equals 14 residues. Germline lookup yields CDR1 MNHEY and CDR2 SVGAGI. Trimming cost V 7 bases and J 2 bases; bases outside gene matches: 5. The CDR3 DNA reads TGTGCCAGCACAGCCGGGACAGGGGCCTACGAGCAGTACTTC. Its protein is CASTAGTGAYEQYF.

The J gene is TRBJ2-6, the V gene TRBV29-1; D gene unclear. Germline assignment: CDR1 SQVTM and CDR2 ANQGSEA. This CDR3 has 14 residues. Trimming took off 4 bases at V and 1 base at J, with 8 bases between the two ends. The CDR3, as DNA: TGCAGCGTTGCTACCCCTTCTGGGGCCAACGTCCTGACTTTC. Translation gives CSVATPSGANVLTF.